Shown below are 18 T cell receptor beta chains from a single sample sequenced in a study of early T cells in non-severe SARS-CoV-2 infection. TCRdb reprocessed the 5' RACE reads with MiXCR, giving one entry per CDR3 protein. The table lists about 50,000 distinct CDR3 sequences, approximately 9.9% of them singletons. The sequenced material came from whole blood. These receptors were taken from an adult who was a healthcare worker with PCR-confirmed SARS-CoV-2 infection or an uninfected control (not recorded which).

The sample holds many counts of this clonotype. The J gene is TRBJ2-1, the V gene TRBV19; D is unresolved. Germline V CDR1 and CDR2: LNHDA, SQIVND (reference sequence). The CDR3 runs to 13 residues. With 6 bases removed from V and 1 base from J, the gap between germline ends came to 7 bases. CDR3 in DNA: TGTGCCAGTAGCCTAAATTCCTACAATGAGCAGTTCTTC. Encoded protein: CASSLNSYNEQFF.

The sample holds many counts of this clonotype. The J gene is TRBJ2-5, the V gene TRBV11-2, with TRBD2 identical over 11 bases. J gave up 1 base and V 5 bases, and 3 bases lay outside the gene matches. The CDR3 length is 15 residues. Germline-derived CDR1 and CDR2 are SGHAT and FQNNGV. The CDR3 loop is CASSVAGGSQETQYF. The CDR3 DNA reads as TGTGCCAGCAGCGTAGCGGGGGGGTCCCAAGAGACCCAGTACTTC.

CDR3 DNA sequence: TGTGCCAGCAGCGCTCAAGAAAGAAATGAGCAGTTCTTC. Residues: CASSAQERNEQFF. V gene TRBV3-1 combines with J gene TRBJ2-1; D is unclear. Germline CDR1 is LGHDT and CDR2 is YNNKEL (reference sequence). Trimming pared 5 bases from V and 7 bases from J, leaving 12 bases between. The CDR3 contains 13 residues.

The chain recombines TRBV5-6 with TRBJ2-2, with 9 bases that match TRBD1. V was clipped by 6 bases and J by 0 bases; unmatched bases: 9. The CDR3 covers 17 residues. CDR1 and CDR2 from the germline V gene are SGHDT and YYEEEE. The CDR3, as DNA: TGTGCCAGCACCTCCTTAGGACAGGGGACGAACACCGGGGAGCTGTTTTTT. It translates to CASTSLGQGTNTGELFF. Supplemented by reference TRBV5-6 and TRBJ2-2, the full variable domain reads DAGVTQSPTHLIKTRGQQVTLRCSPKSGHDTVSWYQQALGQGPQFIFQYYEEEERQRGNFPDRFSGHQFPNYSSELNVNALLLGDSALYLCASTSLGQGTNTGELFFGEGSRLTVL.

This sequence joins TRBV7-2 and TRBJ2-5, with 7 bases that match TRBD1. The V gene end was trimmed by 5 bases and the J gene end by 0 bases; junction bases not matched to a gene: 3. This CDR3 has 14 residues. From germline, CDR1 is SGHTA and CDR2 FQGNSA. In nucleotides, the CDR3 is TGTGCCAGCAGCCCCGACAGGGACCAAGAGACCCAGTACTTC. It specifies CASSPDRDQETQYF.

As DNA, the CDR3 is TGTGCCAGCAGCCAAGGCCCCGGGACAGAAGGGTATAAACTGTTTTTT. Translating gives CASSQGPGTEGYKLFF. This chain joins TRBV4-2 and TRBJ1-4, with 7 bases that match TRBD1. The germline V gene has CDR1 LGHNA and CDR2 YNFKEQ. With 1 base clipped from V and 11 bases from J, the junction kept 13 bases outside the gene matches. The CDR3 is 16 residues long.

This clonotype was counted at least ten times. The V gene is TRBV4-2, the J gene TRBJ2-5, with TRBD2 as a possible D gene (5 bases). This CDR3 contains 16 residues. Per germline, CDR1 LGHNA and CDR2 YNFKEQ. Trimming stripped 0 bases from V and 5 bases from J, with 16 bases between. In nucleotides, the CDR3 is TGTGCCAGCAGCCAAGATGGTCGGCTAGCTGGGGAGACCCAGTACTTC. It is translated as CASSQDGRLAGETQYF.

About this clonotype: A much bigger clone sits one base away, suggesting this may be a read error. This chain links TRBV11-2 with TRBJ2-1; tentative D call: TRBD2 (6 bases). Looked up from germline, CDR1 is SGHAT and CDR2 is FQNNGV. The CDR3 loop spans 14 amino acids. Here the CDR3 reads CASSLDRDFNKQFF. CDR3 DNA: TGTGCCAGCAGCTTAGACCGGGACTTCAATAAGCAGTTCTTC.

This clonotype has just a few counts. The chain has TRBV12-3 or TRBV12-4 and TRBJ2-1; no reliable D call. The CDR3 runs 11 residues. V was cut by 7 bases and J by 9 bases, with 10 bases left in between. CDR3 in amino acids: CASMRLGEQFF. The CDR3 DNA follows: TGTGCCAGCATGAGACTTGGTGAGCAGTTCTTC.

In this sample, this clonotype turned up a few times. This chain uses TRBV6-2 or TRBV6-3 with TRBJ2-7; a weak D match, TRBD2 (5 bases). The CDR3 is 14 amino acids. Trimming took off 5 bases at V and 0 bases at J, with 11 bases between the two ends. Germline V gene sequence: CDR1 MNHEY, CDR2 SVGEGT. The CDR3 nucleotides read TGTGCCAGCAGTCCAGCGGCCCCCTCCTACGAGCAGTACTTC. Encoded protein: CASSPAAPSYEQYF.

This clonotype was seen ten or more times. Here the CDR3 DNA reads TGCAGTGCTAGAAGACAGGGGGCAGATGGCTACACCTTC. Protein product: CSARRQGADGYTF. This rearrangement joins TRBV20-1 to TRBJ1-2; TRBD1 matches at 10 bases. This CDR3 comprises 13 residues. Germline V gives CDR1 DFQATT, CDR2 SNEGSKA (reference sequence). J gave up 6 bases and V 2 bases, and 3 bases lay outside the gene matches.

The rearrangement links TRBV5-1 to TRBJ1-2; the match to TRBD1 covers 10 bases. This CDR3 is built from 15 residues. The junction had 6 bases not matched to a gene; V was cut back by 3 bases and J by 4 bases. Germline lookup yields CDR1 SGHRS and CDR2 YFSETQ. The CDR3 DNA sequence: TGCGCCAGCAGCTCGGGACAGGGGTCTGGCTATGGCTACACCTTC. Its protein product is CASSSGQGSGYGYTF.

In its sample, this clonotype was seen many times. The J gene is TRBJ1-6, the V gene TRBV1; TRBD1 is the table's D call and was not checked against the DNA. TRBV1 is an annotated pseudogene. The CDR3 is 12 amino acids. Here the CDR3 DNA reads TGCACCAGCAGCCGATGGACAGAACCCCTCCACTTT. It codes for CTSSRWTEPLHF.

The chain has TRBV27 and TRBJ2-2; tentatively, D is TRBD1 or TRBD2 (6 bases each). The germline V gene encodes CDR1 MNHEY and CDR2 SMNVEV (reference sequence). This CDR3 has 19 amino acids. V shed 5 bases and J shed 4 bases, with 26 bases lying between them. The CDR3 loop is CASSTSRPSGAFFTGELFF. CDR3 DNA: TGTGCCAGCAGTACTTCCCGGCCGTCGGGGGCCTTTTTCACCGGGGAGCTGTTTTTT.

This clonotype was seen at least ten times. The chain is built from TRBV18 and TRBJ2-1, with D unclear. This CDR3 region has 14 residues. V was clipped by 6 bases and J by 6 bases, with 15 bases between them. In germline, CDR1 is KGHSH, CDR2 LQKENI. The CDR3 DNA is TGTGCCAGCTCTCCCTCCTATCGACCCAATGAGCAGTTCTTC. This encodes CASSPSYRPNEQFF.

This sequence joins TRBV27 and TRBJ2-7; D uncertain. CDR1 and CDR2 (germline): MNHEY, SMNVEV (reference sequence). The CDR3 is 14 residues long. V lost 7 bases to trimming and J lost 3 bases, with 16 bases between them. The DNA for the CDR3 is TGTGCCAGCAAGGGTACCCCGCTGCACTACGAGCAGTACTTC. Amino acids: CASKGTPLHYEQYF.

The chain couples TRBV10-3 to TRBJ1-5; 12 bases are shared with TRBD1. Germline V lookup: CDR1 ENHRY, CDR2 SYGVKD. The V gene end was trimmed by 8 bases and the J gene end by 7 bases; junction bases not matched to a gene: 3. This CDR3 is built from 13 residues. CDR3 DNA sequence: TGTGCCATCCAGGGACAGGGGGCCCAGCCCCAGCATTTT. The encoded protein is CAIQGQGAQPQHF.

The chain carries TRBV7-3 and TRBJ2-3, with TRBD2 identical over 15 bases. The CDR3 spans 18 residues. Germline CDR1 SGHTA, CDR2 FQGTGA. The J segment lost 6 bases and the V segment lost 4 bases, leaving 11 bases of the junction unmatched. Here the CDR3 DNA reads TGTGCCAGCAGCTCCCCTCCGGGACTAGCGGGAGGTGGGGATACGCAGTATTTT. Protein: CASSSPPGLAGGGDTQYF.